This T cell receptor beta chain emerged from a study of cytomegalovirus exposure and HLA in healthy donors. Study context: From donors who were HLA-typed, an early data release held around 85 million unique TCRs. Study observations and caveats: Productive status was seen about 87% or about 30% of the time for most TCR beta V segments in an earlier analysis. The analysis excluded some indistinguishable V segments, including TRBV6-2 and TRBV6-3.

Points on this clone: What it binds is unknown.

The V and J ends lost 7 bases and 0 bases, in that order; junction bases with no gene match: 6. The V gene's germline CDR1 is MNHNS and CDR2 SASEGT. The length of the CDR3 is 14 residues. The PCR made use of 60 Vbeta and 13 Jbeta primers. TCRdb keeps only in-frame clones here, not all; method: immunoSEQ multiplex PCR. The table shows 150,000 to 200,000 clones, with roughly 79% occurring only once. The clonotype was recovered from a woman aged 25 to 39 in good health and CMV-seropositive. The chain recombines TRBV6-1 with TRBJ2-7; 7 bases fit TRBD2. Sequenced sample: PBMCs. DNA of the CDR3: TGTGCCAGCACCCTAGCGGCCCCCTCCTACGAGCAGTACTTC. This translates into CASTLAAPSYEQYF.